This TCR beta chain stems from a study of cytomegalovirus exposure and HLA in healthy donors. As regards this clone: What it binds is unknown.

General observations from the study: Certain sequence variants were highly shared and formed a cluster, and this cluster was likely a sequencing artifact.

Primers: 60 Vbeta forward and 13 Jbeta reverse. This table comes from immunoSEQ multiplex PCR, and its TCRdb copy is limited to in-frame clones, with some not included. Here the sample table reports about 58,000 clones. V lost 6 bases and J lost 0; bases outside the gene matches: 8. Germline V gene sequence: CDR1 LNHDA, CDR2 SQIVND (reference sequence). The CDR3 sequence is 16 residues long. V and J are TRBV19 and TRBJ1-1; 9 bases match TRBD1. Sample: PBMCs. This clonotype originated in a male donor in good health and CMV-seronegative. The CDR3 DNA follows: TGTGCCAGTAGGATTGGGACAGGGCCGATGAACACTGAAGCTTTCTTT. Translation gives CASRIGTGPMNTEAFF.